This T cell receptor beta chain was documented in a study of shared clonotypes between healthy human individuals. The table came from immunoSEQ multiplex PCR; TCRdb's copy has only in-frame clones and leaves some out. The repertoire has roughly 1,500,000 clones, roughly 98.5% of them found once; the top ten carry under 0.45%. As concerns this clone: Other DNA sequences from this sample encode an identical CDR3 as well.

All donors were healthy HIV-negative adults lacking recent acute infections or vaccinations. CDR1 and CDR2 from the germline V gene are SGHDT and YYEEEE. V lost 2 bases and J lost 2; bases outside the gene matches: 6. The CDR3 loop spans 15 amino acids. The sequenced sample was naive CD4+ T cells sorted from blood. The subset is: CD45RA+ positively selected. V usage is TRBV5-6 and J usage is TRBJ2-7; 8 positions agree with TRBD1. The clonotype was recovered from a man aged 30-40 years in good health. For the CDR3, the DNA is TGTGCCAGCAGCTTACGAGACAGGGGCCCCTACGAGCAGTACTTC. This gives the protein CASSLRDRGPYEQYF. Combining the CDR3 with reference TRBV5-6 and TRBJ2-7 gives the whole variable domain DAGVTQSPTHLIKTRGQQVTLRCSPKSGHDTVSWYQQALGQGPQFIFQYYEEEERQRGNFPDRFSGHQFPNYSSELNVNALLLGDSALYLCASSLRDRGPYEQYFGPGTRLTVT.